This T cell receptor (beta chain) originates from a study of OX40 agonist ivuxolimab in advanced cancers. The wider study: The mean age was roughly 60 years, ranging from 23 to 79, with about four fifths of participants male.

Assay used: immunoSEQ multiplex PCR; TCRdb lists only in-frame clones, some missing. The top ten clones hold 1.5% to 2% of a sample with tens of thousands of clones, about 89% of them seen once. CDR1 and CDR2 from the germline V gene are MGHRA and YSYEKL. This CDR3 has 17 residues. Losses at the gene ends were 1 base for V and 10 bases for J; bases not matched to a gene: 15. This receptor was taken from an adult with an advanced solid tumor such as melanoma, head and neck, liver or kidney cancer. The sequences come from CD4+ or CD8+ T cells sorted from blood, collected in a trial of the OX40 agonist ivuxolimab. The chain carries TRBV4-1 and TRBJ1-4; 7 bases are shared with TRBD1. The CDR3 sequence: CASSQGRAQGSGGKLFF. Written as DNA, the CDR3 is TGCGCCAGCAGCCAAGGGAGAGCACAGGGGTCTGGTGGAAAACTGTTTTTT.